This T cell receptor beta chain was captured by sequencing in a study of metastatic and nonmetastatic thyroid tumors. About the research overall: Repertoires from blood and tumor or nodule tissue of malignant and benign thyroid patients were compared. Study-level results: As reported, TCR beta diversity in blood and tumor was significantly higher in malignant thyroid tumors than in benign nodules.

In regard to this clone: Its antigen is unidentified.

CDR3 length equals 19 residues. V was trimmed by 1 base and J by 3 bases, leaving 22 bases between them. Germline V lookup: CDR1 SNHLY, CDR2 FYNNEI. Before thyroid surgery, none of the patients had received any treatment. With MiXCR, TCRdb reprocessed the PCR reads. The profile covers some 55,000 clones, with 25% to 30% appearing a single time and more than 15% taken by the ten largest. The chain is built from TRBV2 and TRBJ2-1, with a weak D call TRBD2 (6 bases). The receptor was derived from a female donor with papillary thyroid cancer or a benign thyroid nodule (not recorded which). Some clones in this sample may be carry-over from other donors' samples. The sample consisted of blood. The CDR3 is CASSEEGRFRGPGYNEQFF. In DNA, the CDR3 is TGTGCCAGCAGTGAAGAGGGGAGGTTTAGGGGACCCGGCTACAATGAGCAGTTCTTC.